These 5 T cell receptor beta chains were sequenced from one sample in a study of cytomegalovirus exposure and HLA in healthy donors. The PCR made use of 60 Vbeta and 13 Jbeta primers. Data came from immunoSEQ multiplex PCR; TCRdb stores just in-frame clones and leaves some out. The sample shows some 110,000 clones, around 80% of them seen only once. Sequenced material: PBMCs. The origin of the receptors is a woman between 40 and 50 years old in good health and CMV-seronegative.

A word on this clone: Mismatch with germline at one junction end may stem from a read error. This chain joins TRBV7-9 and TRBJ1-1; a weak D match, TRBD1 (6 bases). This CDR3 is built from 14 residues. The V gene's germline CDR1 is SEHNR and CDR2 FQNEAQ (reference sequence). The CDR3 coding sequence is TGTTCCAGCAGCTTATACAGGGAGAACACTGAAGCTTTCTTT. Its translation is CSSSLYRENTEAFF.

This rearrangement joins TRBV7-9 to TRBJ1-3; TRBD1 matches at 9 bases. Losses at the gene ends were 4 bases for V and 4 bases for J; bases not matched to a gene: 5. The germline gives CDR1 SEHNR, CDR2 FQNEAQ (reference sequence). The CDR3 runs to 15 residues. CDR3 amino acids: CASSSWDRDGNTIYF. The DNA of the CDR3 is TGTGCCAGCAGCTCTTGGGACAGGGACGGAAACACCATATATTTT.

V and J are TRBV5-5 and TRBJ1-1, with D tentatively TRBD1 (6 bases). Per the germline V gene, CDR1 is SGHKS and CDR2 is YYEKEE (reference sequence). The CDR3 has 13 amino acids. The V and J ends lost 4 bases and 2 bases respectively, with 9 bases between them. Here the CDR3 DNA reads TGTGCCAGCAGCCGGGGACAAAACACTGAAGCTTTCTTT. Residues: CASSRGQNTEAFF. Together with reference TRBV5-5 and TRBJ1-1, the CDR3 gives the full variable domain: DAGVTQSPTHLIKTRGQQVTLRCSPISGHKSVSWYQQVLGQGPQFIFQYYEKEERGRGNFPDRFSARQFPNYSSELNVNALLLGDSALYLCASSRGQNTEAFFGQGTRLTVV.

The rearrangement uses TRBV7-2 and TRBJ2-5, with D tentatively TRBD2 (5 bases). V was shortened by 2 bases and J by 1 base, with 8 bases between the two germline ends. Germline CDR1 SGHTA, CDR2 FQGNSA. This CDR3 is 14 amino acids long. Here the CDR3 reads CASSLFSAQETQYF. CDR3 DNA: TGTGCCAGCAGCTTATTTAGCGCCCAAGAGACCCAGTACTTC.

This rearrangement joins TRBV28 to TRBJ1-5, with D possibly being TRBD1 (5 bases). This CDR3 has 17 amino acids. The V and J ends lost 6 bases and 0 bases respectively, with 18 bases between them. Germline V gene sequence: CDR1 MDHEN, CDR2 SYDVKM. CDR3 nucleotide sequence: TGTGCCAGCAGCACTGGGACTCGTGGAGGTAGCAATCAGCCCCAGCATTTT. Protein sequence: CASSTGTRGGSNQPQHF.